The clone carrying this TCR beta chain was recorded many times. This specimen belongs to a study of T cells in Graves' hyperthyroidism and ophthalmopathy. The investigators amplified TCR beta CDR3 regions from RNA transcripts. With the HTBI primer set, the TCR CDR3 went through a first round of RT-PCR. TCRdb ran MiXCR on the multiplex PCR reads and lists one entry per CDR3 protein. This sample yields 280,000 or so distinct CDR3 sequences, of which under 30% are seen a single time; roughly a quarter belongs to the top ten. This CDR3 contains 16 residues. V shed 2 bases, J shed 4 bases, and the junction held 10 bases outside the gene matches. Germline CDR1 SGHRS, CDR2 YFSETQ.

The rearrangement uses TRBV5-1 and TRBJ2-7; 9 bases fit TRBD2. The clonotype was recovered from a man between 40 and 49 years old with Graves' hyperthyroidism that later progressed to Graves' ophthalmopathy. The sample was blood. The CDR3 bases are TGCGCCAGCAGCTTAACTAGCGGGCGAGCCGATTACGAGCAGTACTTC. Amino acids: CASSLTSGRADYEQYF.